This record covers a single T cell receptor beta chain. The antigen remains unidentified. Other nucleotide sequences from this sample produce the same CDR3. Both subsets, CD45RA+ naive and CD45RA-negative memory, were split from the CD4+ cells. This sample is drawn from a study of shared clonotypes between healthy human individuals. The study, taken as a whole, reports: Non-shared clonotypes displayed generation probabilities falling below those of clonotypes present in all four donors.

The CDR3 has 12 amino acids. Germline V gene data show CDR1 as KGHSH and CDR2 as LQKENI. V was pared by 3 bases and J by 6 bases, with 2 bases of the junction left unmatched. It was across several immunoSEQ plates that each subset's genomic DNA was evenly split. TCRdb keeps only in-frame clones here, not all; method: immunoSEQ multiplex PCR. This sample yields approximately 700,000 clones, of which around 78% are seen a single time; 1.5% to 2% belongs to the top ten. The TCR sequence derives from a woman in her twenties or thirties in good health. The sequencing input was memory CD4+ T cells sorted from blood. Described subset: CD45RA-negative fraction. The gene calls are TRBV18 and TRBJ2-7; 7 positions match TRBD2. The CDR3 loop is CASSPGGSEQYF. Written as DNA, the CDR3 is TGTGCCAGCTCACCGGGAGGGTCCGAGCAGTACTTC.